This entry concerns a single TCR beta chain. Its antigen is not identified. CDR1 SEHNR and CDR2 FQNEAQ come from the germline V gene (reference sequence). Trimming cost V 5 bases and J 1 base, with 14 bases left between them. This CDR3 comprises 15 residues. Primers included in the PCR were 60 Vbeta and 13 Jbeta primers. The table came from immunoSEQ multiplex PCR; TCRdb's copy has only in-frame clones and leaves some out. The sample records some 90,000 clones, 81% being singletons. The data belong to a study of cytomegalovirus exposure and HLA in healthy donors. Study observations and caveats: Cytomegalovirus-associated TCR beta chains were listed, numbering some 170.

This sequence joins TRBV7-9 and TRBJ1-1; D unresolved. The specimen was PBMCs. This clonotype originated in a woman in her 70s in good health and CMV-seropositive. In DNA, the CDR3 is TGTGCCAGCAGCCCCGCCCCCCGACAGAACACTGAAGCTTTCTTT. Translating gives CASSPAPRQNTEAFF.